The 27 T cell receptor beta chains below come from one sample, sequenced in a study of T cells in Graves' hyperthyroidism and ophthalmopathy. There were TCR beta CDR3 regions amplified from RNA transcripts. Researchers ran a first-round RT-PCR on the TCR CDR3 using the HTBI primer set. TCRdb used MiXCR to reprocess the multiplex PCR reads, holding one entry per CDR3 protein. The repertoire holds over 500,000 distinct CDR3 sequences, with roughly 15% as singletons. Input material: blood. These receptors were collected from a woman aged 25-40 years with Graves' ophthalmopathy.

This clonotype was seen only a few times. The chain is built from TRBV10-2 and TRBJ1-5; D unclear. Trimming shortened V by 4 bases and J by 2 bases, and 9 bases separated the two germline ends. The CDR3 sequence is 14 residues long. Germline-derived CDR1 and CDR2 are WSHSY and SAAADI. The chain's CDR3 is CASSVSDRNQPQHF. The DNA of the CDR3 is TGCGCCAGCAGTGTTTCAGATCGCAATCAGCCCCAGCATTTT.

As regards this clonotype: A read error may be the cause here, since a much bigger clone is one base away. The chain carries TRBV19 and TRBJ1-5; 9 nucleotides align to TRBD1. The CDR3 runs 18 residues. Germline lookup yields CDR1 LNHDA and CDR2 SQIVND (reference sequence). The CDR3 loop is CASSNWDRALYSDQPQHF. The DNA for the CDR3 is TGTGCCAGTAGTAACTGGGACAGGGCCTTATATAGCGATCAGCCCCAGCATTTT.

Only a few counts were recorded for this clonotype. The rearrangement links TRBV19 to TRBJ2-5; D gene ambiguous. The length of the CDR3 is 14 residues. Germline lookup yields CDR1 LNHDA and CDR2 SQIVND (reference sequence). The V end lost 1 base, the J end lost 2 bases, and 8 bases lay between the germline ends. CDR3 sequence reads: CASSIALIQETQYF. CDR3 in DNA: TGTGCCAGTAGTATAGCCCTGATTCAAGAGACCCAGTACTTC.

This clonotype was picked up many times. The chain employs TRBV12-3 or TRBV12-4 and TRBJ1-4; D not resolved. The CDR3 contains 15 residues. Between the trimmed V and J ends, which lost 5 bases and 8 bases, there was a span of 18 bases. The CDR3 DNA reads as TGTGCCAGCAGTCCGGACCGGACTCGAAACGAAAAACTGTTTTTT. Encoded protein: CASSPDRTRNEKLFF.

The sample holds a few counts of this clonotype. Since a much larger clone is just one base distant, this may be a read error. This chain connects TRBV29-1 to TRBJ2-1, with TRBD2 identical over 10 bases. CDR3 length equals 15 residues. CDR1 is SQVTM, CDR2 ANQGSEA, per germline. In DNA, the CDR3 is TGCGGCGTTGATTCTTTAGCGGGAGGAAGGAATGAGCAGTTCTTC. As protein: CGVDSLAGGRNEQFF.

There are a few counts of this clonotype. The chain has TRBV4-1 and TRBJ2-2; the D gene is possibly TRBD2 (6 bases). The CDR3 is made up of 20 amino acids. Germline V gene sequence: CDR1 MGHRA, CDR2 YSYEKL. Trimming left V 0 bases short and J 5 bases short, with 25 bases between. CDR3 sequence (DNA): TGCGCCAGCAGCCAAGATGCCATAGTCCGGGGGTCGAAGCGAACCGGGGAGCTGTTTTTT. Amino acid sequence: CASSQDAIVRGSKRTGELFF.

With regard to this clonotype: A clone one base away is much larger, so this may be a read error. The rearrangement uses TRBV4-1 and TRBJ2-1, with 13 bases matching TRBD2. This CDR3 has 15 amino acids. Germline V gene data show CDR1 as MGHRA and CDR2 as YSYEKL. V dropped 1 base and J dropped 9; count of bases not matched to a gene: 3. The CDR3 spells CASSQGWTSGSEQFF. The CDR3 bases are TGCGCCAGCAGCCAAGGGTGGACTAGCGGGAGTGAGCAGTTCTTC.

This clonotype appeared many times. This chain uses TRBV30 with TRBJ2-4; D unresolved. Germline V CDR1 and CDR2: GTSNPN, SVGIG (reference sequence). The CDR3 totals 13 residues. V gave up 2 bases and J gave up 7 bases, with 12 bases separating them. In nucleotides, the CDR3 is TGTGCCTGGAGTCCGGGCTCGGTGAACATTCAGTACTTC. It yields the protein CAWSPGSVNIQYF.

Note on this clonotype: The junction does not match germline at one end; this may be a read error. This chain links TRBV20-1 with TRBJ2-1; D call uncertain. This CDR3 has 14 amino acids. Germline lookup yields CDR1 DFQATT and CDR2 SNEGSKA (reference sequence). The DNA for the CDR3 is TGCAGTGTGTGGCGCGGTAGCTCCTACAATGGGCAGTTCTTC. Its protein product is CSVWRGSSYNGQFF.

This clonotype occurred many times. The rearrangement joins TRBV11-2 to TRBJ2-2, with TRBD2 matching over 10 bases. Germline V gene data show CDR1 as SGHAT and CDR2 as FQNNGV. The CDR3 spans 15 residues. Trimming cost V 1 base and J 6 bases; bases outside gene matches: 2. The CDR3 DNA is TGTGCCAGCAGCTTAGCTAGCGGGAGCGCCGGGGAGCTGTTTTTT. Translating it yields CASSLASGSAGELFF.

This clonotype has just a few counts. The chain links TRBV12-3 or TRBV12-4 to TRBJ2-1, with a weak D call TRBD2 (7 bases). Deletions cut 7 bases from V and 8 bases from J, with 24 bases between. This CDR3 is 16 amino acids long. The CDR3 nucleotides read TGTGCCAGCAAGGTGCGGGTAGGACAAGGGGGGGATGAGCAGTTCTTC. It is translated as CASKVRVGQGGDEQFF.

This chain uses TRBV5-1 with TRBJ2-5, with a possible D match to TRBD1 (6 bases). V shed 0 bases and J shed 5 bases, with 8 bases lying between them. This CDR3 region has 13 residues. CDR1 is SGHRS and CDR2 is YFSETQ in the germline V gene. CDR3 sequence (DNA): TGCGCCAGCAGCTTGGACAGGGTGGAGACCCAGTACTTC. Protein sequence: CASSLDRVETQYF.

This clonotype was detected many times. J is TRBJ1-5 and V is TRBV10-3; 8 bases map to TRBD1. The CDR3 loop spans 15 amino acids. Germline V gene sequence: CDR1 ENHRY, CDR2 SYGVKD. With V trimmed by 2 bases and J by 7 bases, 7 bases remained unmatched. CDR3: CAISEDRGFGQPQHF. The CDR3 DNA reads as TGTGCCATCAGTGAGGACAGGGGATTTGGACAGCCCCAGCATTTT.

The sample holds many counts of this clonotype. The V and J genes are TRBV28 and TRBJ1-5, with 10 bases identical to TRBD1. CDR1 is MDHEN, CDR2 SYDVKM, per germline. The CDR3 is made up of 16 amino acids. With V trimmed by 3 bases and J by 7 bases, 9 bases remained unmatched. CDR3: CASSLGGQGDGQPQHF. DNA of the CDR3: TGTGCCAGCAGTTTGGGAGGACAGGGGGACGGCCAGCCCCAGCATTTT.

The chain is built from TRBV6-1 and TRBJ2-7, with D tentatively TRBD1 or TRBD2 (5 bases each). This CDR3 has 15 residues. Germline V gene sequence: CDR1 MNHNS, CDR2 SASEGT. Between the trimmed V and J ends, which lost 10 bases and 3 bases, there was a span of 22 bases. CDR3 sequence (DNA): TGTGCCACAGGGACGATTGTTTCGAGGTTCTACGAGCAGTACTTC. Translation gives CATGTIVSRFYEQYF.

This rearrangement joins TRBV19 to TRBJ2-3; D gene uncertain. Germline V gene data show CDR1 as LNHDA and CDR2 as SQIVND (reference sequence). With 5 bases removed from V and 2 bases from J, the gap between germline ends came to 17 bases. This CDR3 is 16 amino acids long. CDR3 region: CASSDSSRADTDTQYF. The CDR3 DNA reads as TGTGCCAGTAGTGATTCGTCGCGAGCCGACACAGATACGCAGTATTTT.

The sample holds a few counts of this clonotype. CDR3 sequence reads: CASRVAGLSTDTQYF. In DNA form, the CDR3 reads TGTGCCAGCAGGGTAGCGGGCCTAAGCACAGATACGCAGTATTTT. V gene TRBV7-2 combines with J gene TRBJ2-3; 7 positions match TRBD2. The CDR3 covers 15 residues. Germline loops: CDR1 SGHTA, CDR2 FQGNSA. The J segment lost 0 bases and the V segment lost 6 bases, leaving 6 bases of the junction unmatched.

A few counts support this clonotype. The CDR3, as DNA: TGTGCCAGCAGCCAATATGCTGGGACTAGCCGGAACACCGGGGAGCTGTTTTTT. It translates to CASSQYAGTSRNTGELFF. The genes are TRBV3-1 and TRBJ2-2; 9 nucleotides align to TRBD2. This CDR3 spans 18 amino acids. Trimming at V came to 2 bases and at J to 1 base, leaving 8 bases not matched to a gene. The germline gives CDR1 LGHDT, CDR2 YNNKEL (reference sequence). The whole variable domain, filled in from reference TRBV3-1 and TRBJ2-2, reads DTAVSQTPKYLVTQMGNDKSIKCEQNLGHDTMYWYKQDSKKFLKIMFSYNNKELIINETVPNRFSPKSPDKAHLNLHINSLELGDSAVYFCASSQYAGTSRNTGELFFGEGSRLTVL.

The V call is TRBV28, the J call TRBJ2-1; D unresolved. The CDR3 runs 15 residues. The germline CDR1 and CDR2 sequences are MDHEN and SYDVKM. Trimming removed 3 bases at V and 4 bases at J, with 13 bases between. Here the CDR3 reads CASSFPPQEYNEQFF. The CDR3 DNA reads as TGTGCCAGCAGTTTTCCCCCCCAGGAATACAATGAGCAGTTCTTC.

This clonotype showed up many times. V gene TRBV20-1 combines with J gene TRBJ1-5; the D is unclear. This CDR3 comprises 16 residues. Germline V gives CDR1 DFQATT, CDR2 SNEGSKA (reference sequence). V lost 2 bases, J lost 2 bases, and 16 bases lay in between. The CDR3 sequence is CSARPGIESGNQPQHF. DNA of the CDR3: TGCAGTGCTAGACCGGGAATCGAAAGTGGCAATCAGCCCCAGCATTTT.

This clonotype was seen a few times. The rearrangement links TRBV7-2 to TRBJ2-7; D is possibly TRBD1 or TRBD2 (5 bases each). V was cut by 4 bases and J by 2 bases, with 12 bases left in between. CDR3 length: 14 residues. Germline CDR1 SGHTA, CDR2 FQGNSA. The CDR3 region is CASSSLRGPYEQYF. In nucleotides, the CDR3 is TGTGCCAGCAGCTCCCTCCGGGGACCCTACGAGCAGTACTTC.

The V call is TRBV20-1, the J call TRBJ2-3; perhaps TRBD2 as D (5 bases). The CDR3 contains 15 residues. The V end lost 1 base, the J end lost 2 bases, and 13 bases lay between the germline ends. Germline values: CDR1 DFQATT, CDR2 SNEGSKA (reference sequence). This CDR3 is CSARAAAVNTDTQYF. CDR3 DNA sequence: TGCAGTGCTAGAGCGGCAGCGGTTAACACAGATACGCAGTATTTT.

This clonotype has at least ten counts. In nucleotides, the CDR3 is TGCGCCAGCAGCTTGATCTCCCTGGGTGAGCAGTTCTTC. Its translation: CASSLISLGEQFF. V gene TRBV5-1 combines with J gene TRBJ2-1; no reliable D call. V was cut by 1 base and J by 9 bases, with 11 bases left in between. CDR1 is SGHRS, CDR2 YFSETQ, per germline. The CDR3 is 13 residues long. Variable domain in full (rest from reference TRBV5-1 and TRBJ2-1): KAGVTQTPRYLIKTRGQQVTLSCSPISGHRSVSWYQQTPGQGLQFLFEYFSETQRNKGNFPGRFSGRQFSNSRSEMNVSTLELGDSALYLCASSLISLGEQFFGPGTRLTVL.

The chain couples TRBV7-8 to TRBJ1-5; D is possibly TRBD1 (6 bases). Trimming removed 3 bases at V and 5 bases at J, with 11 bases between. Germline CDR1 is SGHVS and CDR2 is FQNEAQ. This CDR3 region has 14 residues. CDR3 in amino acids: CASSFSQGYQPQHF. In DNA form, the CDR3 reads TGTGCCAGCAGCTTTAGCCAGGGGTATCAGCCCCAGCATTTT.

This clonotype has more than one count but fewer than ten. The chain has TRBV5-4 and TRBJ2-1; D is possibly TRBD2 (5 bases). This CDR3 spans 15 amino acids. Looked up from germline, CDR1 is SGHNT and CDR2 is YYREEE (reference sequence). V lost 4 bases to trimming and J lost 1 base, with 12 bases between them. The chain's CDR3 is CASSPSPESYNEQFF. The CDR3 region has the DNA TGTGCCAGCAGCCCTAGCCCGGAGTCCTACAATGAGCAGTTCTTC.

This clonotype has more than one count but fewer than ten. J is TRBJ2-7 and V is TRBV20-1, with unresolved D. Trimming removed 6 bases at V and 3 bases at J, with 18 bases between. CDR1 is DFQATT, CDR2 SNEGSKA, per germline (reference sequence). The CDR3 runs 14 residues. In nucleotides, the CDR3 is TGCAGTGCCCCTCGGTCTGCGGTGGACTACGAGCAGTACTTC. It yields the protein CSAPRSAVDYEQYF.

There are many counts of this clonotype. The chain uses TRBV28 and TRBJ2-7; unclear D gene. Germline V gene sequence: CDR1 MDHEN, CDR2 SYDVKM. Deletions cut 6 bases from V and 0 bases from J, with 15 bases between. This CDR3 is 15 amino acids long. CDR3 sequence: CASSPQLSSSYEQYF. CDR3 nucleotide sequence: TGTGCCAGCAGCCCTCAGCTTTCGAGCTCCTACGAGCAGTACTTC.